This T cell receptor (beta chain) was identified in a study of cytomegalovirus exposure and HLA in healthy donors. Overall study context: Genotyping showed roughly 81% of roughly 400 donors falling in the Caucasian-associated ancestry cluster.

Primers: 60 Vbeta forward and 13 Jbeta reverse. Some clones are missing from TCRdb's copy, which holds only in-frame ones; the method was immunoSEQ multiplex PCR. The sample carries approximately 120,000 clones, about 81% recorded once. The CDR3 runs to 14 residues. The germline V gene encodes CDR1 LNHNV and CDR2 YYDKDF (reference sequence). V lost 0 bases to trimming and J lost 3 bases, with 6 bases between them. The receptor's source is a woman aged 25 to 39 in good health and CMV-seronegative. V gene TRBV15 combines with J gene TRBJ2-1; D uncertain. The specimen sequenced was PBMCs. The CDR3 DNA reads as TGTGCCACCAGCAGAGACTACAGCTACAATGAGCAGTTCTTC. This encodes CATSRDYSYNEQFF.